The next 30 T cell receptor beta chains were all read from a single sample in a study of CD8 T cells in Susac syndrome. A quantity of roughly 0.5 to 1 ug RNA underwent reverse transcription using random hexamers. TCRdb re-derived calls from the immunoSEQ multiplex PCR reads in MiXCR, one entry per CDR3 protein. The data show around 150,000 distinct CDR3 sequences, with about 94% seen just once and approximately 0.14% held by the top ten. Sequencing used CD4+ T cells from PBMCs. The receptors originated from a human donor in good health.

The chain uses TRBV20-1 and TRBJ1-2; D gene ambiguous. CDR3 length equals 14 residues. Germline assignment: CDR1 DFQATT and CDR2 SNEGSKA (reference sequence). V was clipped by 6 bases and J by 0 bases, with 14 bases between them. CDR3 nucleotide sequence: TGCAGTGCCCCCGACCCCTTAGCTAACTATGGCTACACCTTC. As protein: CSAPDPLANYGYTF.

V is TRBV18 and J is TRBJ2-3; D remains unclear. The V end lost 2 bases, the J end lost 10 bases, and 22 bases lay between the germline ends. This CDR3 comprises 16 residues. Per the germline V gene, CDR1 is KGHSH and CDR2 is LQKENI. This CDR3 is CASSPTPATNGQAQYF. The CDR3 coding sequence is TGTGCCAGCTCACCAACGCCAGCTACAAACGGCCAGGCGCAGTATTTT.

The rearrangement joins TRBV13 to TRBJ1-2, with no clear D. CDR3 length: 15 residues. The V gene lost 6 bases and the J gene lost 5 bases, with 19 bases spanning the gap. Germline V gene lookup returns CDR1 PRHDT and CDR2 FYEKMQ (reference sequence). The CDR3: CASRQIKVGPYGYTF. CDR3 DNA: TGTGCCAGCAGGCAAATTAAGGTCGGGCCTTATGGCTACACCTTC. Supplemented by reference TRBV13 and TRBJ1-2, the full variable domain reads AAGVIQSPRHLIKEKRETATLKCYPIPRHDTVYWYQQGPGQDPQFLISFYEKMQSDKGSIPDRFSAQQFSDYHSELNMSSLELGDSALYFCASRQIKVGPYGYTFGSGTRLTVV.

This rearrangement joins TRBV20-1 to TRBJ2-5, with TRBD1 as a possible D gene (5 bases). CDR1 and CDR2 from the germline V gene are DFQATT and SNEGSKA (reference sequence). This CDR3 is 12 amino acids long. V was trimmed by 0 bases and J by 4 bases, leaving 6 bases between them. The CDR3, as DNA: TGCAGTGCTAGAGATACAGGAGAGACCCAGTACTTC. Its translation: CSARDTGETQYF.

The chain combines TRBV12-3 or TRBV12-4 with TRBJ1-3; no clear D. The CDR3 sequence is 14 residues long. V was pared by 3 bases and J by 0 bases, with 6 bases between. For the CDR3, the DNA is TGTGCCAGCAGTTTTGACTCCTCTGGAAACACCATATATTTT. It codes for CASSFDSSGNTIYF.

The gene calls are TRBV20-1 and TRBJ2-1; no reliable D call. The germline V gene has CDR1 DFQATT and CDR2 SNEGSKA (reference sequence). There are 10 residues in the CDR3. V gave up 4 bases and J gave up 4 bases, with 2 bases separating them. CDR3 sequence: CSAKYNEQFF. DNA of the CDR3: TGCAGTGCTAAATACAATGAGCAGTTCTTC.

The J gene is TRBJ1-2, the V gene TRBV7-9; 7 nucleotides align to TRBD1. With V trimmed by 5 bases and J by 8 bases, 8 bases remained unmatched. The CDR3 runs 13 residues. Germline V gives CDR1 SEHNR, CDR2 FQNEAQ (reference sequence). CDR3 sequence (DNA): TGTGCCAGCAGCGCACAGGGGTTTGGAGGCTACACCTTC. Its protein is CASSAQGFGGYTF.

The chain is built from TRBV7-8 and TRBJ2-5, with D perhaps TRBD1 or TRBD2 (6 bases each). The CDR3 totals 13 residues. V shed 3 bases and J shed 5 bases, with 10 bases lying between them. Germline V gene sequence: CDR1 SGHVS, CDR2 FQNEAQ. The CDR3 protein is CASSFRGGETQYF. The CDR3 nucleotides read TGTGCCAGCAGCTTCAGGGGAGGCGAGACCCAGTACTTC.

The chain uses TRBV30 and TRBJ2-5; 8 bases line up with TRBD1. The CDR3 consists of 13 residues. With 0 bases clipped from V and 5 bases from J, the junction kept 2 bases outside the gene matches. In germline, CDR1 is GTSNPN, CDR2 SVGIG (reference sequence). The CDR3 spells CAWSVQGGETQYF. The CDR3 DNA is TGTGCCTGGAGTGTACAGGGGGGTGAGACCCAGTACTTC.

The chain has TRBV5-1 and TRBJ2-1, with 10 positions matching TRBD2. V dropped 1 base and J dropped 9; count of bases not matched to a gene: 10. The CDR3 extends over 16 amino acids. The germline V gene has CDR1 SGHRS and CDR2 YFSETQ. DNA for the CDR3: TGCGCCAGCAGCTTGACTAGCGGGGCCCTTTTCAGTGAGCAGTTCTTC. Encoded protein: CASSLTSGALFSEQFF.

The CDR3 coding sequence is TGTGCCAGCAGCTTGGGCAGCCACTACCAAGAGACCCAGTACTTC. It specifies CASSLGSHYQETQYF. V is TRBV5-4 and J is TRBJ2-5; unclear D gene. In germline, CDR1 is SGHNT, CDR2 YYREEE (reference sequence). Trimming took 0 bases from V and 0 from J, leaving 9 bases between them. The CDR3 sequence is 15 residues long.

The chain uses TRBV5-1 and TRBJ2-3, with D possibly being TRBD1 or TRBD2 (5 bases each). This CDR3 region has 14 residues. The germline V and J ends were trimmed by 4 bases and 4 bases, with 13 bases remaining between them. Germline CDR1 is SGHRS and CDR2 is YFSETQ. Here the CDR3 reads CASSPMGEPDTQYF. The CDR3 DNA follows: TGCGCCAGCAGCCCCATGGGGGAGCCAGATACGCAGTATTTT.

V usage is TRBV3-1 and J usage is TRBJ1-5, with 7 nucleotides matching TRBD1. With V trimmed by 5 bases and J by 2 bases, 6 bases remained unmatched. Looked up from germline, CDR1 is LGHDT and CDR2 is YNNKEL (reference sequence). The CDR3 runs 15 residues. The CDR3 DNA follows: TGTGCCAGCAGCGAAACAGGGGTCGGCAATCAGCCCCAGCATTTT. Protein product: CASSETGVGNQPQHF. Filled out from reference TRBV3-1 and TRBJ1-5, the complete variable domain reads DTAVSQTPKYLVTQMGNDKSIKCEQNLGHDTMYWYKQDSKKFLKIMFSYNNKELIINETVPNRFSPKSPDKAHLNLHINSLELGDSAVYFCASSETGVGNQPQHFGDGTRLSIL.

V usage is TRBV25-1 and J usage is TRBJ2-7, with D perhaps given as TRBD1 or TRBD2 (6 bases each). V shed 10 bases and J shed 5 bases, with 21 bases lying between them. Germline loops: CDR1 MGHDK, CDR2 SYGVNS. This CDR3 comprises 14 residues. The CDR3 protein is CAITERGAGNEQYF. The CDR3, as DNA: TGTGCCATCACGGAGAGGGGGGCCGGGAACGAGCAGTACTTC.

CDR3 in DNA: TGTGCCAGCAGTTTAAGGAGCCAGGACGCTGAAGCTTTCTTT. This encodes CASSLRSQDAEAFF. The chain recombines TRBV12-3 or TRBV12-4 with TRBJ1-1; D not resolved. V was trimmed by 2 bases and J by 6 bases, leaving 13 bases between them. The CDR3 consists of 14 residues.

The CDR3 loop is CASSARVGFGRGVGEQFF. The CDR3, as DNA: TGTGCCAGCAGCGCCCGAGTAGGGTTCGGGCGGGGGGTTGGTGAGCAGTTCTTC. The V and J genes are TRBV7-3 and TRBJ2-1, with 8 positions matching TRBD2. Germline assignment: CDR1 SGHTA and CDR2 FQGTGA. V lost 5 bases and J lost 9; bases outside the gene matches: 21. This CDR3 has 18 residues.

This clonotype was recorded only once. The rearrangement links TRBV19 to TRBJ2-6; a weak D match, TRBD1 (7 bases). Germline CDR1 LNHDA, CDR2 SQIVND (reference sequence). The V end lost 8 bases, the J end lost 2 bases, and 13 bases lay between the germline ends. The CDR3 covers 15 residues. The CDR3 nucleotides read TGTGCCAGTGAGGAGGGGGCGGCTGGGGCCAACGTCCTGACTTTC. It is translated as CASEEGAAGANVLTF.

The rearrangement uses TRBV2 and TRBJ2-2, with a possible D match to TRBD2 (6 bases). V was trimmed by 9 bases and J by 3 bases, leaving 8 bases between them. This CDR3 is built from 12 residues. Germline CDR1 and CDR2: SNHLY and FYNNEI. This chain's CDR3 is CASSGDTGELFF. CDR3 DNA sequence: TGTGCCAGTAGCGGAGACACCGGGGAGCTGTTTTTT.

The V gene is TRBV20-1, the J gene TRBJ2-2, with 10 positions matching TRBD2. The V gene end was trimmed by 6 bases and the J gene end by 2 bases; junction bases not matched to a gene: 6. This CDR3 spans 15 amino acids. Germline V CDR1 and CDR2: DFQATT, SNEGSKA (reference sequence). Written as DNA, the CDR3 is TGCAGTGCCCAAAAACTAGCGGGAAACACCGGGGAGCTGTTTTTT. Its protein is CSAQKLAGNTGELFF.

The chain employs TRBV7-9 and TRBJ1-6; D not certain. V lost 1 base, J lost 7 bases, and 5 bases lay in between. This CDR3 has 13 amino acids. The germline CDR1 and CDR2 sequences are SEHNR and FQNEAQ (reference sequence). In nucleotides, the CDR3 is TGTGCCAGCAGCTTAGAGGAAAATTCACCCCTCCACTTT. This encodes CASSLEENSPLHF. The full variable domain, its missing parts supplied by reference TRBV7-9 and TRBJ1-6, is DTGVSQNPRHKITKRGQNVTFRCDPISEHNRLYWYRQTLGQGPEFLTYFQNEAQLEKSRLLSDRFSAERPKGSFSTLEIQRTEQGDSAMYLCASSLEENSPLHFGNGTRLTVT.

For the CDR3, the DNA is TGTGCCAGCAGTTTCGGGACGTACGTTGGAGGCTACACCTTC. Amino acid sequence: CASSFGTYVGGYTF. J is TRBJ1-2 and V is TRBV12-3 or TRBV12-4; a possible D gene is TRBD1 (5 bases). The CDR3 totals 14 residues. Trimming took off 3 bases at V and 8 bases at J, with 16 bases between the two ends.

In its sample, this clonotype was seen once. This chain uses TRBV3-1 with TRBJ2-6; D not certain. Trimming shortened V by 3 bases and J by 0 bases, and 12 bases separated the two germline ends. CDR3 length equals 17 residues. CDR1 is LGHDT, CDR2 YNNKEL, per germline (reference sequence). CDR3 bases: TGTGCCAGCAGCCATAGGGTTTCGATCTCTGGGGCCAACGTCCTGACTTTC. It codes for CASSHRVSISGANVLTF.

The rearrangement joins TRBV30 to TRBJ2-1; D is ambiguous. This CDR3 contains 11 residues. The germline V and J ends were trimmed by 2 bases and 4 bases, with 3 bases remaining between them. Per germline, CDR1 GTSNPN and CDR2 SVGIG (reference sequence). The CDR3 is CAWSNYNEQFF. As DNA, the CDR3 is TGTGCCTGGAGTAATTACAATGAGCAGTTCTTC.

The chain has TRBV27 and TRBJ1-2; TRBD1 is a possible D gene (5 bases). Germline values: CDR1 MNHEY, CDR2 SMNVEV (reference sequence). V was shortened by 7 bases and J by 0 bases, with 15 bases between the two germline ends. The CDR3 has 15 residues. The CDR3 nucleotides are TGTGCCAGCACCCGAAGCCCAGGGTCTAACTATGGCTACACCTTC. Amino acid sequence: CASTRSPGSNYGYTF.

The V call is TRBV7-2, the J call TRBJ1-2, with 8 nucleotides matching TRBD1. The CDR3 spans 15 residues. Losses at the gene ends were 5 bases for V and 5 bases for J; bases not matched to a gene: 10. Germline CDR1 is SGHTA and CDR2 is FQGNSA. CDR3 loop: CASSPATGVRYGYTF. The CDR3 DNA reads TGTGCCAGCAGCCCCGCGACAGGGGTGAGATATGGCTACACCTTC.

This sequence joins TRBV28 and TRBJ1-2; 7 bases map to TRBD1. The CDR3 spans 12 residues. J gave up 4 bases and V 6 bases, and 2 bases lay outside the gene matches. CDR1 is MDHEN and CDR2 is SYDVKM in the germline V gene. CDR3 protein: CASRRTGYGYTF. The CDR3 DNA reads TGTGCCAGCAGACGGACAGGCTATGGCTACACCTTC.

This clonotype showed up just once. The V and J genes are TRBV3-1 and TRBJ2-4; no definite D call. This CDR3 has 13 residues. Germline V gene sequence: CDR1 LGHDT, CDR2 YNNKEL (reference sequence). The V end lost 2 bases, the J end lost 7 bases, and 9 bases lay between the germline ends. The CDR3 sequence is CASSQQGSNIQYF. CDR3 nucleotides: TGTGCCAGCAGCCAACAAGGGTCGAACATTCAGTACTTC.

This clonotype was found once. V and J are TRBV7-2 and TRBJ2-5, with 9 bases lining up with TRBD2. The germline CDR1 and CDR2 sequences are SGHTA and FQGNSA. The CDR3 runs 15 residues. With V trimmed by 1 base and J by 6 bases, 6 bases remained unmatched. The CDR3 nucleotides are TGTGCCAGCAGCTTAGAAGCGGGGGGCTTGAAGACCCAGTACTTC. It specifies CASSLEAGGLKTQYF.

The rearrangement uses TRBV20-1 and TRBJ2-1, with a tentative D call TRBD2 (6 bases). Deletions cut 6 bases from V and 7 bases from J, with 25 bases between. The CDR3 runs to 16 residues. Germline lookup yields CDR1 DFQATT and CDR2 SNEGSKA (reference sequence). The CDR3 protein is CSADPSSGRNINEQFF. For the CDR3, the DNA is TGCAGTGCCGACCCATCATCAGGGAGGAATATTAATGAGCAGTTCTTC.

V usage is TRBV6-2 or TRBV6-3 and J usage is TRBJ1-3; D unresolved. This CDR3 is built from 14 residues. Germline loops: CDR1 MNHEY, CDR2 SVGEGT. Trimming shortened V by 3 bases and J by 0 bases, and 6 bases separated the two germline ends. Here the CDR3 reads CASSYRSSGNTIYF. DNA for the CDR3: TGTGCCAGCAGTTATCGGAGCTCTGGAAACACCATATATTTT.